What follows describes a single TCR beta chain. Its specific antigen is unknown. No clone much larger than this one lies a single base away; base qualities are absent. This entry is derived from a study of Tregs in tolerant kidney transplant recipients (dated by TCRdb to between 2018 and 2021). General notes on the study: Before combined kidney and bone marrow transplantation, this study identified donor-specific regulatory T cells using TCRbeta sequencing and then followed those same cells after transplant. TCRbeta repertoire sequencing was used in 3 healthy controls to compare several ways of expanding Tregs specific for an allogeneic donor. General conclusions and limits of the study: Biological reproducibility was not directly assessed, although technical replication error appeared to be minimal. The study was limited by small patient numbers, and the findings need validation in larger populations and under other immunosuppression protocols. Expanding Tregs with activated donor B cells appeared to identify the most biologically relevant and donor-specific TCRbeta repertoire.

The CDR3 numbers 12 residues from cysteine through phenylalanine. The only DNA kept is the CDR3, 36 bases in frame from the first base. CDR1 and CDR2, per the germline V gene, are KGHSH and LQKENI. The germline ends are 11 bases apart after V is trimmed by 4 bases and J by 8 bases. For TCRbeta CDR3 sequencing, genomic DNA from the sorted cells was extracted using the QIAGEN DNeasy Blood and Tissue Kit. High-throughput TCRbeta CDR3 sequencing was carried out commercially through immunoSEQ, with PCR amplification with bias correction and internal controls included. The paper's data handling went like this. Unique productive TCRbeta sequences were defined by CDR3 nucleotide sequence where primers matched, otherwise by CDR3 amino acid sequence with Vbeta and Jbeta genes. As a correction for sorting error, sequences shared between sorted populations at a frequency ratio of 2:1 or less were discarded, and the remaining shared sequences were assigned to the higher population. A sequence was defined as donor-reactive if the sequence was expanded at least 5-fold in CFSE-low cells compared with unstimulated cells and had a frequency of at least 0.01% in CFSE-low cells. Jensen-Shannon divergence, calculated on the top 100 TCRbeta sequences ranked by frequency, was used to quantify repertoire divergence. For samples with multiple sequencing runs, sorting error was corrected in each run separately before the runs were combined. TCRdb limited this immuneACCESS table to in-frame rearrangements with V and J called. A share of clones is missing; checked studies link under half to unresolved V genes, and the rest is unexplained. The DNA gave D and trimming, while V, J and clone size come from that table. This sample comprises 92,000 or so clones, about 92% of them detected only once. Roughly 5% of the sample comes from the top ten.

Thawed PBMCs were FACS-sorted into unstimulated Tregs (CD4+CD25+CD127-), CD4+ non-Tregs (CD4+CD25-), CD4 cells and CD8 cells. Blood from healthy controls was obtained either as purchased buffy coats or from healthy volunteers. Healthy control blood was processed to PBMCs with a Ficoll density gradient and then cryopreserved, whereas patient PBMCs were collected both before and after transplant. Sequenced: CD8+ T cells from blood. The origin of this receptor is a human donor in good health. The chain joins TRBV18 to TRBJ1-2; no D segment can be confidently identified. In nucleotides, the sequence is TGTGCCAGCTCACTTTCCAGAATGGGCTACACCTTC. Its amino acids are CASSLSRMGYTF.